This T cell receptor beta chain was identified in a study of T cells in Graves' hyperthyroidism and ophthalmopathy. Trimming stripped 0 bases from V and 5 bases from J, with 3 bases between. Germline assignment: CDR1 LGHDT and CDR2 YNNKEL (reference sequence). This CDR3 region has 12 residues. RNA transcripts yielded amplified TCR beta CDR3 regions. Primed by the HTBI set, a first-round RT-PCR was run on the TCR CDR3. One entry per CDR3 protein results from TCRdb running MiXCR on the multiplex PCR reads. Among hundreds of thousands of distinct CDR3 sequences, about 14% were seen once, and the ten largest hold 13%. This clonotype was seen at least ten times.

The source material was blood. The V gene is TRBV3-1, the J gene TRBJ2-3; the D is unclear. The receptor comes from a man aged 18-30 years with Graves' ophthalmopathy. CDR3 residues: CASSQDIDTQYF. The CDR3 nucleotides read TGTGCCAGCAGCCAAGATATAGATACGCAGTATTTT.